This T cell receptor beta chain was recorded in a study of cytomegalovirus exposure and HLA in healthy donors. Germline V gene sequence: CDR1 LNHDA, CDR2 SQIVND (reference sequence). The ends were cut back, 4 bases at V and 7 bases at J, with 15 bases in the middle. The CDR3 contains 14 residues. This PCR relied on a set of 60 Vbeta primers and 13 Jbeta primers. The method was immunoSEQ multiplex PCR; TCRdb's version includes in-frame clones alone and lacks a portion of them. Among under 200,000 clones listed, roughly 85% were seen once. J is TRBJ2-3 and V is TRBV19; D uncertain. This TCR came from a woman aged 18-35 years in good health and CMV-seronegative. What was sequenced was PBMCs. CDR3 nucleotides: TGTGCCAGTAGTAGTCCAGGAAAGGAAAATACGCAGTATTTT. Its protein is CASSSPGKENTQYF.